Below, one T cell receptor beta chain is given with its context. Germline V gives CDR1 DFQATT, CDR2 SNEGSKA (reference sequence). V shed 7 bases and J 4 bases; nucleotides not matched to a gene: 5. This CDR3 is 12 amino acids long. TCRdb itself ran the 5' RACE reads through MiXCR, one entry per CDR3 protein. The sample holds tens of thousands of distinct CDR3 sequences, roughly a quarter seen once. The sample belongs to a study of neurological immune-mediated disorders. The gene calls are TRBV20-1 and TRBJ2-3; 7 nucleotides line up with TRBD1. The specimen was CD4+ T cells from blood. This TCR was recovered from a man in his fifties or sixties with HTLV-1-associated myelopathy (HAM/TSP). The CDR3 spells CSVVGGADTQYF. The CDR3 nucleotides are TGCAGTGTCGTAGGGGGCGCAGATACGCAGTATTTT.